This T cell receptor (beta chain) was identified during a study of shared clonotypes between healthy human individuals (dated by TCRdb to 2018 to 2020). Describing the broader study: The cohort included three men and a couple of women between 18 and 49 years of age. To estimate repertoire size and how much clonotype sharing occurs between individuals, the study deeply sequenced the blood TCR repertoires of roughly 5 healthy adults. For each donor, three plates each were used for CD4 naive and CD4 memory, two plates were used for CD8 naive, and one plate was used for CD8 memory. Between about 0.8 and 9 billion PBMCs per donor were obtained by leukapheresis. To increase sequencing depth and limit assay-specific biases, different laboratories used diverse techniques to prepare libraries and sequence TCR repertoires.

TCR CDR3 regions were amplified from genomic DNA by multiplex PCR using the deep immunoSEQ assay. Genomic DNA extracted from each cell subset was distributed evenly over all wells of several immunoSEQ 96-well plates, and each plate served as one replicate. Each replicate PCR for sorted subsets received around 0.2 ug genomic DNA, equal to tens of thousands of T cell genomes. Purified libraries were measured with a Qubit 3.0 fluorometer, size-checked on a Bioanalyzer 2100, and measured again with the KAPA Library Quantification kit. Each immunoSEQ 96-well plate was sequenced on its own single-read 150-cycle Illumina NextSeq 550 flow cell. The study's own analysis went as follows. The immunoSEQ output contained only junctional sequences without quality scores, so filtering could not match that applied to full-length reads. To assign V/J genes and CDR3, sequences were annotated using PyIR, a Python wrapper for IgBLAST v1.9, with IMGT germline references. Reads with weak V/J assignments (E-value above 1e-6), missing CDR3, stop codons, out-of-frame junctions, or ambiguous translated residues were removed. V3J clonotypes were defined by identical inferred V gene, J gene, and CDR3 amino acid sequence. To compute the percentage overlap between repertoires, the number of shared unique clonotypes was divided by the size of the smaller repertoire. Repertoire richness was assessed with RTK rarefaction, the Chao1 estimator, and Recon v2.1 estimates of unobserved clonotypes. For all TCRbeta clonotypes obtained by the gDNA method from a handful of donors, generation probabilities were computed with OLGA. As stored in TCRdb, this immuneACCESS dataset retains in-frame rearrangements with V and J assigned. A fraction of the clones does not appear; measured against another copy, unresolved V genes explain less than half of the discrepancy, and the remainder lacks a known reason. V, J and clone size are those of that table, while D and trimming were read from the DNA. The sample yields 2 million to 2.5 million clones; 90% to 95% were counted once. The ten largest make up around 0.4% of the sample.

The donors were healthy, HIV-negative adults who had no recently reported acute infections or vaccinations. Every donor was a Caucasian adult living in Nashville, Tennessee, USA. CD4+ T cells were enriched by magnetic negative selection; naive cells were then positively selected on CD45RA, and the negative fraction formed the memory subset. After blood collection by leukapheresis, PBMCs were isolated using Ficoll-Histopaque density gradient centrifugation and then cryopreserved in the vapor phase of liquid nitrogen. Purity and quantity of every magnetically sorted T cell population were checked by analytical flow cytometry. Genomic DNA was isolated from every sorted fraction and measured by UV absorbance on a Nanodrop 2000c. The CDR3 measures 15 amino acids from cysteine to phenylalanine. The read is trimmed to its CDR3 DNA, 45 bases read in frame from base 1. As encoded in the germline V gene (reference sequence), CDR1 is MNHEY while CDR2 is SMNVEV. The junction carries 13 bases between V and J, which are trimmed by 5 bases and 0 bases respectively.

What the work shows at the level of the full study, not this receptor alone: Even with the large sequencing depth, rarefaction of the sorted-subset datasets indicated that sequencing was incomplete. The small number of donors limited the genetic and exposure-history diversity represented. Estimated clonotype richness was generally larger for naive than for memory subsets. Pairwise subsampling indicated that sequencing depth was expected to affect the degree of clonotype sharing among donors. Compared with non-shared clonotypes, the clonotypes found in all four sorted-subset donors had higher generation probabilities. Only blood was sampled, and tissue TCR repertoires likely differ from those in blood. When four donors were compared, the shared fraction of clonotypes was 5% to 6.5% for naive CD4, 3.5% to 4% for naive CD8, 2.3% for memory CD4, and 0.4% for memory CD8.

To note about this clone: No antigen is known for it. Per-base quality was not reported, and no clone a single base away is much larger than it.

The clonotype originates from a young man in good health. Some clones in this sample may be carry-over from other donors' samples. Sequencing input: naive CD4+ T cells from PBMCs. According to the study, the label for this sample's cell subset or site signals: CD45RA+ positively selected. The receptor chain draws on TRBV27 and TRBJ1-1; the D segment cannot be called with confidence. For the CDR3, the sequence is CASSRQVGMNTEAFF. The base sequence is TGTGCCAGCAGTCGCCAGGTGGGCATGAACACTGAAGCTTTCTTT.